This T cell receptor beta chain was obtained from a study of blood T cell repertoires in COVID-19. Study-level background: Sources were T cells, B-cell-depleted T cells, or PBMCs; the material itself was cDNA or gDNA.

Per the original data handling: Amplified reference gene primers provided the basis for estimating nucleated cell counts. The assay was immunoSEQ multiplex PCR, and TCRdb's table has in-frame clones only and misses some. V and J calls and clone size are copied from that table; D and trimming were computed from the DNA. In the table there are about 160,000 clones, more than 65% of which are singletons. Looked up from germline, CDR1 is SGHTA and CDR2 is FQGNSA. Deletions cut 5 bases from V and 4 bases from J, with 17 bases between. CDR3 length: 15 residues. Grouping used clinical history reported by participants in a survey and questionnaire.

The chain couples TRBV7-2 to TRBJ1-2; D call uncertain. The source of this sequence is a middle-aged woman with acute COVID-19. Source material: PBMCs or T cells enriched from blood (not recorded which). The CDR3 DNA follows: TGTGCCAGCAGCGTTCGGGTGTTGAGCTCCTATGGCTACACCTTC. It translates to CASSVRVLSSYGYTF.